These T cell receptor beta chains were read from a single sample in a study of blood T cells in healthy people across ages. TCRdb reanalysed the 5' RACE reads using MiXCR and keeps one entry per CDR3 protein. The repertoire includes about a million distinct CDR3 sequences, around two fifths of them detected once, and about an eighth sits in the top ten. Sequencing was done on a sample of blood. The receptors were gathered from a man younger than 30 in good health. Both conserved end residues are trimmed from each CDR3. The D gene is left open where the match is weak.

NA	TRBV7-3	ASSFTTAYGYT
TRBD1	TRBV3-1	ASSGTRGPGYT
TRBD1	TRBV7-2	ASSSRQGTYGYT
NA	TRBV6-2/TRBV6-3	ASSGRGAATYEQY
NA	TRBV7-2	ASSLEPGSSYNEQF
NA	TRBV5-1	ASSLVKEPADTQY
NA	TRBV4-3	ASSQEAQGGWNGYT
NA	TRBV7-9	ASSRREWGYYEQF
NA	TRBV10-3	AINPDRADYNEQY
NA	TRBV19	ASSTTSSHEQF
TRBD2	TRBV9	ASAGGFYNTGELF
NA	TRBV5-1	ASSLDVGQHTEAF
TRBD1	TRBV27	ASSLRTGGEQY
TRBD1	TRBV19	ASSEYPGQAHNEQY
NA	TRBV6-5	ASSQGPGQPQH
NA	TRBV4-1	ASSQVGVATEAF
TRBD1	TRBV7-8	ASSLDGGEGAAYTDTQY
NA	TRBV28	ASSPSVIEAF
TRBD1	TRBV2	ASREQQGVITQRSTYEQY
NA	TRBV6-5	ASSPTHSNQPQH
NA	TRBV12-3/TRBV12-4	ASSPPWGVVGEEDNEQF
NA	TRBV4-3	ASSQELGQSPPMNTEAF
NA	TRBV10-3	AISEGDALGDT
NA	TRBV7-9	ASSLEQGSTEAF
NA	TRBV7-2	ASSLDRGASTDTQY
NA	TRBV20-1	SATSYGPGPYGYT
TRBD1	TRBV5-1	ASSAGQGEETQY
NA	TRBV9	ASSAGHTSEKLF
TRBD1	TRBV29-1	SVHRDRDDTEAF
TRBD2	TRBV7-9	ASSLAGGNYEQY
NA	TRBV4-2	ASSQDSADEQY
NA	TRBV20-1	SARDGGTYNAPLH
TRBD1	TRBV3-1	ASSQPLGQGLLDTQY
NA	TRBV12-3/TRBV12-4	ASSFGGAGETQY
NA	TRBV5-5	ASSLPGLHSYEQY
TRBD1	TRBV29-1	SVTPTGYANTGELF
NA	TRBV6-6	ASSYSTPGSGYT
NA	TRBV30	AWSRTDMNTEAF
NA	TRBV12-5	ASGMTRDNEQF
NA	TRBV3-1	ASSQVRGTDPEAF
TRBD1	TRBV6-2/TRBV6-3	ASTPRGTGAYEQY
NA	TRBV7-9	ASSFSVGIPYEQY
NA	TRBV6-2/TRBV6-3	ASSYEGGRFGNTIY
NA	TRBV5-1	ASSLDGLWANVLT
NA	TRBV4-2	ASSQDSAFVSYEQY
NA	TRBV12-3/TRBV12-4	ASSVSGTQY
NA	TRBV20-1	SARDAGESYNEQF
NA	TRBV11-1	ASSFERNTGELF
TRBD1	TRBV6-5	ASSPGTGGFNYGYT
NA	TRBV20-1	SGRDTQY
TRBD2	TRBV29-1	STPGGVSYNEQF
TRBD2	TRBV12-3/TRBV12-4	ASSITSGGGTDTQY
NA	TRBV2	ASSENLGLPFGGDTQY
NA	TRBV15	ATSRELSYEQF
NA	TRBV9	ASSTGRGGYT
NA	TRBV20-1	SARDPPVGQF
NA	TRBV4-3	ASSQGSFAGTDTQY
TRBD1	TRBV4-2	ASSQEAGGHYGYT
NA	TRBV12-3/TRBV12-4	ASSFRPDSNQPQH
NA	TRBV6-2/TRBV6-3	ASSYGRLSTDTQY